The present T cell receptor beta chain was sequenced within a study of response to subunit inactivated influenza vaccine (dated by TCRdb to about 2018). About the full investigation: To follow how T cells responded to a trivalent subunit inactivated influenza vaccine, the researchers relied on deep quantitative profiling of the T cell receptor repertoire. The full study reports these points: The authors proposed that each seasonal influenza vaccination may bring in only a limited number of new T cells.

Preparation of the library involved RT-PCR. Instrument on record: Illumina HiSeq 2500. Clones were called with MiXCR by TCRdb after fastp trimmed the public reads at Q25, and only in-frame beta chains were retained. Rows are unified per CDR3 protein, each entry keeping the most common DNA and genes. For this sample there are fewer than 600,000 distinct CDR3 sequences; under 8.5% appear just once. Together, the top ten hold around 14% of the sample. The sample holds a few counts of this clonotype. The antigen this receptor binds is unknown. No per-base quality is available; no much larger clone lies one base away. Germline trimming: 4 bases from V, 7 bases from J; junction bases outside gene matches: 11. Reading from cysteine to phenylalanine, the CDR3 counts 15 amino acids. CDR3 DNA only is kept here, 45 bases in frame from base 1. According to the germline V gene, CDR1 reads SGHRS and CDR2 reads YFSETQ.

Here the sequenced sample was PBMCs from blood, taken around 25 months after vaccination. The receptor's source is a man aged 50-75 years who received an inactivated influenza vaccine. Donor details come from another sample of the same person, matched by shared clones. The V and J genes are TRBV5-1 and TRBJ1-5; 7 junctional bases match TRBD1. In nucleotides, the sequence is TGCGCCAGCAGCGTGGAGGGGGCGCGTGGACAGCCCCAGCATTTT. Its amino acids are CASSVEGARGQPQHF.